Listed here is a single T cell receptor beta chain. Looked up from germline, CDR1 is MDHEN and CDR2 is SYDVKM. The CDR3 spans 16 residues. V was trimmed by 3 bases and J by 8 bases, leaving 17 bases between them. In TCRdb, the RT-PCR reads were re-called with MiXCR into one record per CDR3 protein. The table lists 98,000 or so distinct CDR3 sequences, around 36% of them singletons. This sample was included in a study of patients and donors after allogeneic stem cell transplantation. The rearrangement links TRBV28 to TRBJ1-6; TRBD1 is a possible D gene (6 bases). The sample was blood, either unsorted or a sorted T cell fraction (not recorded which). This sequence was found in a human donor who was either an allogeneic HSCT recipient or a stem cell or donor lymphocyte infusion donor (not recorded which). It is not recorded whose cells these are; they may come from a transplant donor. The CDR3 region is CASSFGKGGIDSPLHF. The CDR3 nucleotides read TGTGCCAGCAGTTTTGGAAAGGGGGGCATAGATTCACCCCTCCACTTT.